These T cell receptor beta chains were read from a single sample in a study of CD8 T cells in ankylosing spondylitis. TCRdb called the 5' RACE reads again in MiXCR, with one record for every CDR3 protein. The sample shows approximately 150,000 distinct CDR3 sequences, approximately 48% of them seen only once. The sample consisted of synovial fluid, either unsorted or a sorted T cell fraction (not recorded which). These receptors all stem from a male donor with ankylosing spondylitis. CDR3s include the opening cysteine and the closing phenylalanine or tryptophan. The order of the fields is CDR3 DNA, CDR3 protein, V gene, D gene, clone size, J gene. The D gene is left open where the match is weak. The size field is filled for only some rows; it gives once, few, many or a size class.

TGCGCCAGCAGCCAGGGGGGGGTGCGGGAGGGCCTACATACGCAGTATTTT | CASSQGGVREGLHTQYF | TRBV4-1 | TRBD2 | few | TRBJ2-3
TGTGCCAGCAGCTTGTGGACGATCTATGGCTACACCTTC | CASSLWTIYGYTF | TRBV5-6 | - | few | TRBJ1-2
TGTGCCAGCAGCCAAGAAACTAGCGGCCCATCCGAGCAGTACTTC | CASSQETSGPSEQYF | TRBV4-2 | TRBD2 | few | TRBJ2-7
TGTGCCAGCAGCTTAGTCGACCTCGAGCGGGAGCGAATCTACACGCAGTATTTT | CASSLVDLERERIYTQYF | TRBV11-1 | TRBD2 | - | TRBJ2-3
TGCGCCAGCAGCCAAGAGGGACAGCTCGCCGGGGAGCTGTTTTTT | CASSQEGQLAGELFF | TRBV4-1 | TRBD1 | once | TRBJ2-2
TGCAGTGCTAGAGTTCCGGGACAGGAGTATCAGCCCCAGCATTTT | CSARVPGQEYQPQHF | TRBV20-1 | TRBD1 | few | TRBJ1-5
TGTGCCACCAGTAACAACTTGAATCAGCCCCAGCATTTT | CATSNNLNQPQHF | TRBV24-1 | - | few | TRBJ1-5
TGTGCCAGCAGCCAGAAAACAGGGGCGCTGGGGGCCCAGTACTTC | CASSQKTGALGAQYF | TRBV3-1 | TRBD1 | - | TRBJ2-5
TGTGCCAGCAGTGATCTATCACCGGGGAATGAGCAGTTCTTC | CASSDLSPGNEQFF | TRBV25-1 | - | once | TRBJ2-1
TGTGCCAGCAGTGGGCTAGCGGGGGGGAAAGAAGAGACCCAGTACTTC | CASSGLAGGKEETQYF | TRBV25-1 | TRBD2 | - | TRBJ2-5
TGTGCCAGCTCACCATTACGAACAAAGCATGGCTACACCTTC | CASSPLRTKHGYTF | TRBV18 | - | once | TRBJ1-2
TGCAGTGCTAGAGATTCAAGAGCGGGGGCTGAAGCTTTCTTT | CSARDSRAGAEAFF | TRBV20-1 | - | - | TRBJ1-1
TGTGCCAGCAGTGCCCCGGGACAGCTTATCCTCTCTGGAAACACCATATATTTT | CASSAPGQLILSGNTIYF | TRBV27 | TRBD1 | - | TRBJ1-3
TGCGCCAGCAGCCAAACCCATCGGGACAGGGTTTACGAGCAGTACTTC | CASSQTHRDRVYEQYF | TRBV4-1 | TRBD1 | - | TRBJ2-7
TGCAGTGCACCGGACAGATATGGCACAGATACGCAGTATTTT | CSAPDRYGTDTQYF | TRBV20-1 | - | - | TRBJ2-3
TGTGCCACCAGGCCCGCGACAGGGCTTACTGAAGCTTTCTTT | CATRPATGLTEAFF | TRBV24-1 | TRBD1 | many | TRBJ1-1
TGTGCCAGCAGCTTGTGCCTCGTGGCTAGACGCGGGGAGACCCAGTACTTC | CASSLCLVARRGETQYF | TRBV7-9 | - | few | TRBJ2-5
TGTGCCAGCAGTGACGCCTTCCATCCTTTAGATACGCAGTATTTT | CASSDAFHPLDTQYF | TRBV2 | - | - | TRBJ2-3
TGCAGTGCTAGTAATCAGGGGGCTACCTACAATGAGCAGTTCTTC | CSASNQGATYNEQFF | TRBV20-1 | TRBD1 | - | TRBJ2-1
TGCGCCAGCAGCCTGGGACTAGCGCCTAACAATGAGCAGTTCTTC | CASSLGLAPNNEQFF | TRBV5-1 | TRBD2 | - | TRBJ2-1
TGCAGTGCTAGAGATGAGAAGGGTGGAGATTATCAGCCCCAGCATTTT | CSARDEKGGDYQPQHF | TRBV20-1 | - | - | TRBJ1-5
TGTGCCAGCAGCCGCGGGACGTCGGATTCACCCCTCCACTTT | CASSRGTSDSPLHF | TRBV13 | - | - | TRBJ1-6
TGTGCCAGCAGGGACGCGTGGGGGATGGAGGGTTCACCCCTCCACTTT | CASRDAWGMEGSPLHF | TRBV6-1 | - | - | TRBJ1-6
TGTGCCTCGACCACTGGGGGAAGCACAGATACGCAGTATTTT | CASTTGGSTDTQYF | TRBV24-1 | - | - | TRBJ2-3
TGTGCCAGCTTCGGACAGGGTTCTTCTGGGGCCAACGTCCTGACTTTC | CASFGQGSSGANVLTF | TRBV12-3/TRBV12-4 | TRBD1 | - | TRBJ2-6
TGCAGTGCAACGACAGGGTCGGGAAACACCATATATTTT | CSATTGSGNTIYF | TRBV20-1 | TRBD1 | once | TRBJ1-3
TGTGCCAGCAGCGTAGACGGGGACCATGAAGCTTTCTTT | CASSVDGDHEAFF | TRBV9 | - | medium-sized | TRBJ1-1
TGTGCCATCAGTGACCCGGGTAGCATCTATGAGCAGTTCTTC | CAISDPGSIYEQFF | TRBV10-3 | - | many | TRBJ2-1
TGTGCCAGCAGTACATCGCACAGGGCGGGAGATGACCAAGAGACCCAGTACTTC | CASSTSHRAGDDQETQYF | TRBV28 | - | - | TRBJ2-5